Listed below are T cell receptor beta chains from one sample, sequenced in a study of blood T cell repertoires in COVID-19. Measured with immunoSEQ multiplex PCR; TCRdb has only the in-frame clones, and not every one. Altogether around 380,000 clones are present, 87% being singletons, with the ten largest covering approximately 1.3%. The sample consisted of PBMCs or T cells enriched from blood (not recorded which). These receptors were collected from a man in his thirties or forties who had recovered from COVID-19. CDR3s include the opening cysteine and the closing phenylalanine or tryptophan. Each record gives: J gene, clone size, V gene, D gene, CDR3 protein, CDR3 DNA. A D gene is named only where the DNA matches it firmly. Part of the rows lack a size; the others show once, few, many or a class for expanded clones.

>TRBJ1-1|-|TRBV7-2|-
CASSLSRGGWTEAFF
TGTGCCAGCAGCTTATCGCGAGGTGGGTGGACTGAAGCTTTCTTT
>TRBJ1-2|once|TRBV5-1|-
CASSSTGGAIYGYTF
TGCGCCAGCAGCTCCACCGGCGGGGCGATCTATGGCTACACCTTC
>TRBJ1-5|-|TRBV4-1|-
CASSPLGGSNQPQHF
TGCGCCAGCAGCCCCCTAGGCGGCAGCAATCAGCCCCAGCATTTT
>TRBJ2-7|-|TRBV29-1|-
CSATGYESYEQYF
TGCAGCGCCACAGGGTACGAGTCCTACGAGCAGTACTTC
>TRBJ2-1|-|TRBV19|TRBD1
CASSGQGSHNEQFF
TGTGCCAGTAGTGGACAGGGTAGCCACAATGAGCAGTTCTTC
>TRBJ1-3|-|TRBV4-1|-
CASSHERGHIQGSSGNTIYF
TGCGCCAGCAGCCATGAACGGGGACACATCCAGGGATCCTCTGGAAACACCATATATTTT
>TRBJ2-2|-|TRBV9|-
CASSVGAGTFTGELFF
TGTGCCAGCAGCGTAGGCGCGGGCACTTTCACCGGGGAGCTGTTTTTT
>TRBJ1-1|-|TRBV19|-
CASSSGHLNTEAFF
TGTGCCAGTAGTTCCGGACACTTGAACACTGAAGCTTTCTTT
>TRBJ1-6|-|TRBV18|-
CASSRTGTLVSYNSPLHF
TGTGCCAGCTCAAGGACCGGGACACTAGTCTCCTATAATTCACCCCTCCACTTT
>TRBJ2-7|-|TRBV2|TRBD2
CASSEGLAFSYEQYF
TGTGCCAGCAGTGAAGGACTAGCGTTCTCCTACGAGCAGTACTTC
>TRBJ1-2|once|TRBV4-1|TRBD1
CASSPGTGGGRGYTF
TGCGCCAGCAGCCCCGGGACAGGGGGCGGGAGAGGCTACACCTTC